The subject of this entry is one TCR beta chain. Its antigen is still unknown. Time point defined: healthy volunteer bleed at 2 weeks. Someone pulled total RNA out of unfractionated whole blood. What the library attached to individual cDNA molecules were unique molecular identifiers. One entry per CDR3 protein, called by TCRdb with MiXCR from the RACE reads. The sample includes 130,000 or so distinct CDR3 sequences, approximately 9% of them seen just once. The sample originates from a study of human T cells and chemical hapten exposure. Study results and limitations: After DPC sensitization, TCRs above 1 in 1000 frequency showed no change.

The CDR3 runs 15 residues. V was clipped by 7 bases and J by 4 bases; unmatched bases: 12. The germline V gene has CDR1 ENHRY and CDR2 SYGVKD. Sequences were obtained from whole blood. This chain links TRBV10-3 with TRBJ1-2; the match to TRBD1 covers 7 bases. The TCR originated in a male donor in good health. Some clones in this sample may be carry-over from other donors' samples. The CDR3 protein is CAIKEFRDSAYGYTF. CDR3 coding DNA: TGTGCCATCAAGGAGTTCCGGGACAGTGCCTATGGCTACACCTTC.